This T cell receptor beta chain stems from a study of T cell responses to AZD1222 COVID-19 vaccine (dated by TCRdb to the early 2020s). For context, the study as a whole: A total of approximately 240 trial participants underwent TCR sequencing, of whom about 200 had received two doses of AZD1222 and some 25 had received two doses of the MenACWY control vaccine. Trial participants were enrolled by age into 18-55, 56-69 and 70-plus year subgroups, with about 150, 28 and 57 TCR-sequenced participants respectively.

Summary of the overall study and its limitations: Participants were mostly white British and included more females than males, and it was suggested by the authors that clonal diversity may have been underestimated. The 56-69-year group was small, and its depth increase did not reach significance, likely because of low power. No day 14 peak-response samples were available, so repertoires were characterized only after the peak T cell response. Nearly half of unique spike-specific TCRs reportedly recognized epitopes outside regions mutated in the B.1.351 and B.1.1.7 variants. Spike-specific TCR breadth and depth rose significantly after two AZD1222 doses compared with day 0 and with MenACWY recipients. CD4 TCRs associated with the vaccine covered the entire spike protein, and the dominant responses were in regions 160-218 and 743-854. Conclusions about previously exposed vaccinees were limited because only a handful of AZD1222 recipients were SARS-CoV-2 seropositive at baseline.

Concerning this clone: Its antigen specificity is not known. Base qualities are missing; no much larger clone stands one base away.

The CDR3 regions of human TCRbeta chains were analyzed by immunosequencing. The authors' pipeline ran thus. TCRs in the repertoires were compared against a reference library of SARS-CoV-2-specific TCRs that had been generated with the MIRA antigen-specificity platform. Breadth was defined as the fraction of unique TCRs that were SARS-CoV-2-associated. Depth was defined as the fraction of total T cells that were SARS-CoV-2-associated. Using the MIRA data, each spike-specific TCR was mapped to the spike region that the TCR reacts to and placed in a CD4 or CD8 class. Log10-transformed breadth and depth values were compared by one-way ANOVA with Sidak's multiple comparisons tests. Imported from immuneACCESS, the table was reduced by TCRdb to in-frame sequences with V and J called. These copies leave out some clones; in studies compared against another copy, an unresolved V gene accounts for under half, and the cause of the remainder is not known. The DNA was the basis for D and trimming; V, J and clone size are from that table. The sample has roughly 120,000 clones on record, roughly nine tenths of them singletons. Approximately 2.6% of the sample is taken by the ten largest.

From the germline V gene, CDR1 is SGHRS and CDR2 is YFSETQ. Inclusive of the bounding cysteine and phenylalanine, the CDR3 is 15 residues long. The read is trimmed to its CDR3 DNA, 45 bases read in frame from base 1. V ends up 2 bases short and J 2 bases short, with an unmatched junction base count of 3. The time point tag for this specimen amounts to: about 28 days (+/-7) after the second vaccine dose. AZD1222 recipients given second doses at about 4 weeks or at about 12 weeks were pooled, since spike-specific TCR depth and breadth were not found to differ between the two schedules. Samples from vaccinated people were obtained from the UK trials COV001 and COV002, which included a single-blind randomized controlled phase 2/3 trial of AZD1222 (ChAdOx1 nCoV-19) in healthy adults. For TCRbeta chain sequencing, PBMC samples from trial participants were taken at day 0 and at day 28 after the second dose.

The sample in question was peripheral blood, obtained 28 days after the second AZD1222 dose. The TCR comes from an adult who received the AZD1222 COVID-19 vaccine. The chain is made from TRBV5-1 and TRBJ2-3; 9 bases in the junction line up with TRBD2. The bases read TGCGCCAGCAGCTTCGGCGGGGGGGACACAGATACGCAGTATTTT. This sequence encodes CASSFGGGDTDTQYF.